The 13 T cell receptor beta chains reported below all come from one sample, sequenced in a study of blood T cell repertoires in COVID-19. TCRdb keeps only in-frame clones here, not all; method: immunoSEQ multiplex PCR. Among a few hundred thousand clones listed, over 75% were seen once. Source material: peripheral blood. These receptors were obtained from a human donor in a cohort sampled during active COVID-19.

This clone was counted a few times. A read error may explain this, as a much larger clone is one base away. V and J are TRBV11-2 and TRBJ1-5; maybe TRBD1 (6 bases). Trimming shortened V by 2 bases and J by 2 bases, and 7 bases separated the two germline ends. Per the germline V gene, CDR1 is SGHAT and CDR2 is FQNNGV. There are 14 residues in the CDR3. The CDR3: CASSLPGGNQPQHF. The CDR3 DNA reads TGTGCCAGCAGCTTACCAGGGGGCAATCAGCCCCAGCATTTT.

This clone has a single count. The chain combines TRBV27 with TRBJ1-4; 7 bases line up with TRBD1. The CDR3 has 15 amino acids. The germline gives CDR1 MNHEY, CDR2 SMNVEV (reference sequence). The V gene end was trimmed by 5 bases and the J gene end by 8 bases; junction bases not matched to a gene: 11. This CDR3 reads CASSIRQGREEKLFF. The CDR3 DNA is TGTGCCAGCAGTATTCGACAGGGACGAGAGGAAAAACTGTTTTTT.

This clone has a single count. The V call is TRBV5-1, the J call TRBJ2-7; possible D gene TRBD1, 5 bases. Germline V CDR1 and CDR2: SGHRS, YFSETQ. The V end lost 4 bases, the J end lost 5 bases, and 16 bases lay between the germline ends. The CDR3 totals 14 residues. The CDR3 DNA reads as TGCGCCAGCAGCCCGATACAGGCTATGGACGAGCAGTACTTC. As protein: CASSPIQAMDEQYF.

J is TRBJ2-7 and V is TRBV2; the match to TRBD1 covers 9 bases. CDR3 length: 22 residues. With 2 bases clipped from V and 2 bases from J, the junction kept 25 bases outside the gene matches. Germline V gives CDR1 SNHLY, CDR2 FYNNEI. The CDR3 coding sequence is TGTGCCAGCAGTGAATCAGGTTTAGGGGTCCGGGACAGGGATTTTTTGACCTACGAGCAGTACTTC. This translates into CASSESGLGVRDRDFLTYEQYF.

CDR3 residues: CASSLMIKTAYEQYF. In DNA, the CDR3 is TGTGCCAGCAGTTTGATGATCAAAACTGCCTACGAGCAGTACTTC. The V and J genes are TRBV27 and TRBJ2-7; D remains unclear. The CDR3 spans 15 residues. With 3 bases removed from V and 2 bases from J, the gap between germline ends came to 14 bases. In germline, CDR1 is MNHEY, CDR2 SMNVEV (reference sequence).

The J gene is TRBJ2-7, the V gene TRBV28, with TRBD2 identical over 8 bases. This CDR3 spans 14 amino acids. Looked up from germline, CDR1 is MDHEN and CDR2 is SYDVKM. The junction had 6 bases not matched to a gene; V was cut back by 5 bases and J by 3 bases. The CDR3 sequence is CASSVTSASYEQYF. The CDR3 bases are TGTGCCAGCAGTGTGACTAGCGCCAGCTACGAGCAGTACTTC.

The V call is TRBV4-3, the J call TRBJ1-2; D is perhaps TRBD1 (5 bases). The V and J ends lost 2 bases and 4 bases respectively, with 14 bases between them. The germline CDR1 and CDR2 sequences are LGHNA and YSLEER. This CDR3 is 15 amino acids long. This CDR3 reads CASSQHDSDTYGYTF. As DNA, the CDR3 is TGCGCCAGCAGCCAACACGACTCGGACACCTATGGCTACACCTTC.

This clone was seen a single time. V usage is TRBV15 and J usage is TRBJ1-5, with D hard to call. Germline V gives CDR1 LNHNV, CDR2 YYDKDF (reference sequence). The length of the CDR3 is 16 residues. The V end was cut by 0 bases, the J end by 3 bases, with 12 bases between. The DNA of the CDR3 is TGTGCCACCAGCAGAGAAGGTCGGGGAAACAATCAGCCCCAGCATTTT. This sequence encodes CATSREGRGNNQPQHF.

The chain carries TRBV3-1 (or the pseudogene TRBV3-2) and TRBJ2-3; 10 bases match TRBD2. The trim removed 4 bases at V and 5 bases at J, leaving 15 bases unmatched. CDR3 length: 18 amino acids. Germline V gene data show CDR1 as LGHDT and CDR2 as YNNKEL (reference sequence). DNA of the CDR3: TGTGCCAGCAGCCCACTTTTAGCGGGAGGTCAGGGGGAAGATACGCAGTATTTT. Its translation: CASSPLLAGGQGEDTQYF.

The chain employs TRBV19 and TRBJ1-5, with 8 bases lining up with TRBD1. Germline V gives CDR1 LNHDA, CDR2 SQIVND (reference sequence). Trimming cost V 4 bases and J 11 bases; bases outside gene matches: 13. This CDR3 is 15 amino acids long. For the CDR3, the DNA is TGTGCCAGTAGTAGGCCCCCGGGACAGGCCCCGACCCAGCATTTT. This gives the protein CASSRPPGQAPTQHF.

The chain joins TRBV5-6 to TRBJ1-1; 12 bases are shared with TRBD1. The CDR3 has 17 residues. V lost 0 bases, J lost 1 base, and 4 bases stayed unmatched. Germline lookup yields CDR1 SGHDT and CDR2 YYEEEE. CDR3 DNA: TGTGCCAGCAGCTTGGCCCGGGACAGGGGGCCGAACACTGAAGCTTTCTTT. Translated: CASSLARDRGPNTEAFF.

In its sample, this clone was seen a few times. The V and J genes are TRBV5-1 and TRBJ2-2; D not resolved. Trimming pared 0 bases from V and 7 bases from J, leaving 10 bases between. Per germline, CDR1 SGHRS and CDR2 YFSETQ. CDR3 length: 14 amino acids. CDR3 amino acids: CASSLGGMGGELFF. The CDR3 DNA reads as TGCGCCAGCAGCTTGGGCGGAATGGGCGGGGAGCTGTTTTTT.

The V and J genes are TRBV5-1 and TRBJ2-7, with 11 bases lining up with TRBD1. Germline V gives CDR1 SGHRS, CDR2 YFSETQ. The CDR3 runs to 15 residues. Unmatched junction bases numbered 7, after V lost 5 bases and J lost 3 bases. CDR3 nucleotide sequence: TGCGCCAGCAGTCGATCGGGACAGGGGGTCTACGAGCAGTACTTC. Translation gives CASSRSGQGVYEQYF.